The 9 T cell receptor beta chains below all came from one sample that was sequenced in a study of blood T cell repertoires in COVID-19. Generated by immunoSEQ multiplex PCR, the TCRdb table keeps only in-frame clones and is missing some. The sample lists 300,000 to 400,000 clones; 91% were seen once. Sample: peripheral blood. The source is a woman between 18 and 29 years old who had recovered from COVID-19.

J is TRBJ2-5 and V is TRBV4-3; 12 nucleotides match TRBD2. This CDR3 is built from 17 residues. Losses at the gene ends were 4 bases for V and 4 bases for J; bases not matched to a gene: 10. The germline CDR1 and CDR2 sequences are LGHNA and YSLEER. The CDR3 DNA follows: TGCGCCAGCAGCCCAAGCCCTAGCGGGAGGGCCGGAGAGACCCAGTACTTC. It yields the protein CASSPSPSGRAGETQYF.

CDR3 residues: CASSYVAGGRRDTQYF. Here the CDR3 DNA reads TGTGCCAGCAGTTATGTTGCGGGAGGGCGCAGGGATACGCAGTATTTT. The chain recombines TRBV6-2 or TRBV6-3 with TRBJ2-3, with TRBD2 matching over 9 bases. V was clipped by 3 bases and J by 6 bases; unmatched bases: 10. Per the germline V gene, CDR1 is MNHEY and CDR2 is SVGEGT. This CDR3 is 16 amino acids long.

The CDR3: CAWSGRGQSEQYV. In DNA form, the CDR3 reads TGTGCCTGGAGTGGAAGGGGTCAAAGCGAGCAGTACGTC. The V call is TRBV30, the J call TRBJ2-7; a weak D match, TRBD1 (5 bases). Trimming left V 1 base short and J 6 bases short, with 13 bases between. Germline loops: CDR1 GTSNPN, CDR2 SVGIG (reference sequence). This CDR3 has 13 amino acids.

The rearrangement uses TRBV2 and TRBJ2-3; 9 bases are a match to TRBD2. The length of the CDR3 is 20 residues. The trim removed 8 bases at V and 1 base at J, leaving 22 bases unmatched. CDR1 is SNHLY, CDR2 FYNNEI, per germline. The CDR3 loop reads CASSQPPGLAGLAGTDTQYF. The DNA of the CDR3 is TGTGCCAGCTCCCAACCCCCCGGGCTAGCGGGACTGGCCGGCACAGATACGCAGTATTTT.

As concerns this clone: At one boundary the junction diverges from the germline segment, which might be a read error. The V and J genes are TRBV19 and TRBJ1-4; tentatively, D is TRBD1 (5 bases). The germline gives CDR1 LNHDA, CDR2 SQIVND (reference sequence). The CDR3 has 15 residues. CDR3 in amino acids: CANSIHGAANEKLFF. The CDR3 DNA sequence: TGTGCCAATAGTATTCATGGGGCTGCTAATGAAAAACTGTTTTTT.

This sequence joins TRBV4-1 and TRBJ1-5; TRBD1 matches 11 bases. CDR3 length equals 18 residues. Trimming at V came to 1 base and at J to 4 bases, leaving 9 bases not matched to a gene. CDR1 MGHRA and CDR2 YSYEKL come from the germline V gene. The CDR3 sequence: CASSQGWTGGGWNQPQHF. The CDR3 region has the DNA TGCGCCAGCAGCCAAGGGTGGACAGGGGGCGGGTGGAATCAGCCCCAGCATTTT.

The chain joins TRBV7-9 to TRBJ2-1; tentative D call: TRBD2 (5 bases). The CDR3 runs to 13 residues. CDR1 SEHNR and CDR2 FQNEAQ come from the germline V gene (reference sequence). V lost 1 base, J lost 12 bases, and 13 bases lay in between. The DNA for the CDR3 is TGTGCCAGCAGCTTAGATGTCGGGGTTAGGCAGTTCTTC. Translation gives CASSLDVGVRQFF.

This chain joins TRBV11-3 and TRBJ2-4; 9 positions agree with TRBD2. In germline, CDR1 is SGHNT, CDR2 YENEEA. The CDR3 totals 18 residues. Unmatched junction bases numbered 11, after V lost 3 bases and J lost 2 bases. Here the CDR3 DNA reads TGTGCCAGCAGCTTTTTAGCGGGAGTTTCACCCCCCAAAAACATTCAGTACTTC. Its protein product is CASSFLAGVSPPKNIQYF.

V is TRBV4-3 and J is TRBJ2-1, with TRBD2 as a possible D gene (6 bases). CDR1 is LGHNA, CDR2 YSLEER, per germline. The CDR3 runs 16 residues. V was trimmed by 0 bases and J by 3 bases, leaving 12 bases between them. CDR3 region: CASSQDAGRSYNEQFF. The CDR3 nucleotides read TGCGCCAGCAGCCAAGATGCGGGGAGGAGCTACAATGAGCAGTTCTTC.